The 27 T cell receptor beta chains below all came from one sample that was sequenced in a study of control samples from healthy donors and cancer patients. Profiling relied on immunoSEQ multiplex PCR, and the TCRdb table lists in-frame clones only, not all of them. Of 170,000 or so clones detected, 90% to 95% appear once; the ten largest clones hold roughly 1.6%. Sequenced material: blood. These receptor sequences come from a man between 18 and 35 years old in good health.

This chain uses TRBV18 with TRBJ1-4; 12 bases fit TRBD1. The V gene end was trimmed by 3 bases and the J gene end by 7 bases; junction bases not matched to a gene: 6. There are 16 residues in the CDR3. Germline-derived CDR1 and CDR2 are KGHSH and LQKENI. The CDR3 here is CASSPPGQGAGEKLFF. Written as DNA, the CDR3 is TGTGCCAGCTCACCGCCGGGACAGGGGGCCGGTGAAAAACTGTTTTTT.

This sequence joins TRBV9 and TRBJ2-1; D not certain. V lost 4 bases and J lost 6, with 17 bases in between. The germline V gene encodes CDR1 SGDLS and CDR2 YYNGEE. This CDR3 has 15 residues. This CDR3 is CASSSSRSSFNEQFF. CDR3 bases: TGTGCCAGCAGCTCTTCCCGCTCGTCATTCAATGAGCAGTTCTTC.

The rearrangement links TRBV7-3 to TRBJ2-3; 7 nucleotides line up with TRBD2. The CDR3 spans 14 residues. V gave up 5 bases and J gave up 5 bases; unmatched junction bases: 7. The germline V gene has CDR1 SGHTA and CDR2 FQGTGA. CDR3 bases: TGTGCCAGCAGCCCGAGCGGGGTAGGAGATACGCAGTATTTT. This sequence encodes CASSPSGVGDTQYF. Combining the CDR3 with reference TRBV7-3 and TRBJ2-3 gives the whole variable domain GAGVSQTPSNKVTEKGKYVELRCDPISGHTALYWYRQSLGQGPEFLIYFQGTGAADDSGLPNDRFFAVRPEGSVSTLKIQRTERGDSAVYLCASSPSGVGDTQYFGPGTRLTVL.

The rearrangement uses TRBV5-5 and TRBJ1-5; TRBD1 agrees at 12 bases. With V trimmed by 4 bases and J by 6 bases, 8 bases remained unmatched. Germline assignment: CDR1 SGHKS and CDR2 YYEKEE (reference sequence). This CDR3 is built from 16 residues. DNA for the CDR3: TGTGCCAGCAGCCCGGCGGGGACAGGGGGCTTTCAGCCCCAGCATTTT. This gives the protein CASSPAGTGGFQPQHF.

The rearrangement links TRBV3-1 (or the pseudogene TRBV3-2) to TRBJ2-7; D tentatively fits TRBD1 or TRBD2 (5 bases each). The CDR3 covers 13 residues. V lost 4 bases and J 3 bases, leaving 10 bases between the germline ends. The V gene's germline CDR1 is LGHDT and CDR2 YNNKEL (reference sequence). In DNA form, the CDR3 reads TGTGCCAGCAGCCCCCGGGACGGCTACGAGCAGTACTTC. As protein: CASSPRDGYEQYF.

The gene calls are TRBV14 and TRBJ2-5; TRBD2 aligns across 9 bases. V was clipped by 4 bases and J by 5 bases; unmatched bases: 17. The CDR3 loop spans 18 amino acids. CDR1 is SGHDN, CDR2 FVKESK, per germline. Written as DNA, the CDR3 is TGTGCCAGCAGCCCTCCTCGTGCGGGGGGGCTTTATGAGGAGACCCAGTACTTC. Amino acids: CASSPPRAGGLYEETQYF.

The chain couples TRBV6-1 to TRBJ2-7, with a tentative D call TRBD2 (6 bases). The CDR3 runs to 15 residues. V was clipped by 5 bases and J by 2 bases, with 16 bases between them. Germline V gene data show CDR1 as MNHNS and CDR2 as SASEGT. The CDR3 is CASSPPGLQTYEQYF. CDR3 in DNA: TGTGCCAGCAGTCCTCCGGGACTCCAAACCTACGAGCAGTACTTC.

This chain uses TRBV5-1 with TRBJ2-1; tentatively, D is TRBD2 (5 bases). This CDR3 is 14 amino acids long. Germline V gene sequence: CDR1 SGHRS, CDR2 YFSETQ. With 0 bases removed from V and 9 bases from J, the gap between germline ends came to 13 bases. CDR3 bases: TGCGCCAGCAGCTTGGAACTAGTCAAGGGTGAGCAGTTCTTC. Its translation: CASSLELVKGEQFF.

CDR3 sequence: CAISESTTSTDTQYF. CDR3 in DNA: TGTGCCATCAGTGAGTCGACCACTAGCACAGATACGCAGTATTTT. The J gene is TRBJ2-3, the V gene TRBV10-3; unclear D gene. In germline, CDR1 is ENHRY, CDR2 SYGVKD. The CDR3 has 15 residues. V lost 0 bases and J 0 bases, leaving 7 bases between the germline ends.

The CDR3 DNA reads TGTGCCAGCAGGGGGGTCTTTAAATCCTACGAGCAGTACTTC. Residues: CASRGVFKSYEQYF. The chain is built from TRBV6-5 and TRBJ2-7; possibly TRBD1 or TRBD2 for D (5 bases each). The length of the CDR3 is 14 residues. Germline lookup yields CDR1 MNHEY and CDR2 SVGAGI. The V and J ends lost 6 bases and 1 base respectively, with 13 bases between them.

The rearrangement links TRBV7-2 to TRBJ2-7; D is ambiguous. The CDR3 length is 13 residues. CDR1 and CDR2 (germline): SGHTA, FQGNSA. Trimming shortened V by 1 base and J by 0 bases, and 4 bases separated the two germline ends. The CDR3: CASSLDPSYEQYF. The CDR3 DNA reads as TGTGCCAGCAGCTTAGATCCCTCCTACGAGCAGTACTTC.

The chain recombines TRBV19 with TRBJ1-1; D gene ambiguous. CDR3 length: 14 amino acids. Per the germline V gene, CDR1 is LNHDA and CDR2 is SQIVND (reference sequence). V was trimmed by 3 bases and J by 7 bases, leaving 15 bases between them. The CDR3 bases are TGTGCCAGTAGTATTGTCGGGCTCGCGGGTGAAGCTTTCTTT. Its translation: CASSIVGLAGEAFF. Complete variable domain (other parts from reference TRBV19 and TRBJ1-1): DGGITQSPKYLFRKEGQNVTLSCEQNLNHDAMYWYRQDPGQGLRLIYYSQIVNDFQKGDIAEGYSVSREKKESFPLTVTSAQKNPTAFYLCASSIVGLAGEAFFGQGTRLTVV.

This sequence joins TRBV9 and TRBJ2-1, with 11 bases aligning to TRBD2. Germline-derived CDR1 and CDR2 are SGDLS and YYNGEE. This CDR3 is built from 16 residues. Trimming took 0 bases from V and 7 from J; bases not matched to a gene: 6. The CDR3, as DNA: TGTGCCAGCAGCGTAGCGCGACTAGCGGGGACTAATGAGCAGTTCTTC. Translation: CASSVARLAGTNEQFF.

The chain recombines TRBV30 with TRBJ1-2; possibly TRBD1 for D (5 bases). The ends were cut back, 5 bases at V and 0 bases at J, with 16 bases in the middle. Per germline, CDR1 GTSNPN and CDR2 SVGIG (reference sequence). The CDR3 is 15 residues long. DNA of the CDR3: TGTGCCTGGTCACGGACATTTATGTCTAACTATGGCTACACCTTC. Protein product: CAWSRTFMSNYGYTF.

This chain connects TRBV24-1 to TRBJ2-5; 10 bases line up with TRBD1. From germline, CDR1 is KGHDR and CDR2 SFDVKD. J gave up 5 bases and V 4 bases, and 3 bases lay outside the gene matches. This CDR3 spans 14 amino acids. Here the CDR3 reads CATSETGGQETQYF. The CDR3 DNA reads TGTGCCACCAGTGAGACAGGGGGCCAGGAGACCCAGTACTTC.

V and J are TRBV24-1 and TRBJ1-4; D unclear. The CDR3 has 13 amino acids. The germline gives CDR1 KGHDR, CDR2 SFDVKD. V lost 5 bases and J 7 bases, leaving 10 bases between the germline ends. The CDR3 sequence is CATSGRDSEKLFF. For the CDR3, the DNA is TGTGCCACCAGTGGCCGGGATAGTGAAAAACTGTTTTTT.

This CDR3 is CASSQTLGRTGALYGYTF. The CDR3 DNA reads TGCGCCAGCAGCCAAACCCTAGGTCGGACAGGGGCGTTATATGGCTACACCTTC. The chain links TRBV4-1 to TRBJ1-2; 9 nucleotides agree with TRBD1. Germline-derived CDR1 and CDR2 are MGHRA and YSYEKL. The length of the CDR3 is 18 residues. V trimming: 2 bases; J trimming: 5 bases; junction bases outside the gene matches: 15.

The J gene is TRBJ1-5, the V gene TRBV3-1 (or the pseudogene TRBV3-2); 8 bases align to TRBD1. Germline V gene lookup returns CDR1 LGHDT and CDR2 YNNKEL (reference sequence). The CDR3 covers 14 residues. V was clipped by 4 bases and J by 6 bases; unmatched bases: 5. CDR3 residues: CASSPRQGTQPQHF. Written as DNA, the CDR3 is TGTGCCAGCAGCCCCCGACAGGGGACTCAGCCCCAGCATTTT.

To note about this clone: This sample also contains other DNA sequences that code for the same CDR3. The V and J genes are TRBV5-1 and TRBJ2-3; 8 positions match TRBD2. Trimming at V came to 0 bases and at J to 10 bases, leaving 13 bases not matched to a gene. The CDR3 totals 16 residues. The germline CDR1 and CDR2 sequences are SGHRS and YFSETQ. This chain's CDR3 is CASSLGTGGRIGSQYF. The CDR3 bases are TGCGCCAGCAGCTTGGGTACGGGGGGGCGCATCGGGTCGCAGTATTTT.

This sequence joins TRBV3-1 (or the pseudogene TRBV3-2) and TRBJ2-7, with 12 bases aligning to TRBD1. The CDR3 loop spans 18 amino acids. Trimming at V came to 4 bases and at J to 7 bases, leaving 17 bases not matched to a gene. CDR1 is LGHDT and CDR2 is YNNKEL in the germline V gene (reference sequence). The CDR3 loop is CASSRRDRGLSRGGEQYF. CDR3 coding DNA: TGTGCCAGCAGCCGCCGGGACAGGGGGCTATCAAGGGGAGGGGAGCAGTACTTC.

V and J are TRBV11-1 and TRBJ2-2; no reliable D call. The CDR3 totals 15 residues. V lost 2 bases and J 2 bases, leaving 9 bases between the germline ends. Per the germline V gene, CDR1 is SGHAT and CDR2 is FQDESV (reference sequence). In DNA form, the CDR3 reads TGTGCCAGCAGCTTAACGCAGAGAAACACCGGGGAGCTGTTTTTT. Protein sequence: CASSLTQRNTGELFF.

This chain links TRBV28 with TRBJ1-5; D gene ambiguous. Trimming removed 3 bases from V and 4 bases from J, with 4 bases in between. Germline-derived CDR1 and CDR2 are MDHEN and SYDVKM. The CDR3 has 12 amino acids. CDR3 sequence reads: CASSFLNQPQHF. The CDR3 bases are TGTGCCAGCAGTTTTCTTAATCAGCCCCAGCATTTT.

The chain links TRBV12-3 or TRBV12-4 to TRBJ1-2; D gene uncertain. CDR3 length: 12 residues. With 6 bases removed from V and 8 bases from J, the gap between germline ends came to 13 bases. In DNA, the CDR3 is TGTGCCAGCAGCCCGGGGTCGCTAGGCTACACCTTC. As protein: CASSPGSLGYTF.

V is TRBV25-1 and J is TRBJ1-1; D unresolved. The CDR3 runs to 11 residues. The germline CDR1 and CDR2 sequences are MGHDK and SYGVNS. V lost 5 bases and J 5 bases, leaving 6 bases between the germline ends. The CDR3 nucleotides are TGTGCCAGCAGTCCCTTAACTGAAGCTTTCTTT. This encodes CASSPLTEAFF.

The chain recombines TRBV3-1 (or the pseudogene TRBV3-2) with TRBJ2-3; 13 positions match TRBD2. The germline CDR1 and CDR2 sequences are LGHDT and YNNKEL (reference sequence). Trimming removed 6 bases from V and 6 bases from J; junction bases left unmatched: 6. This CDR3 spans 15 amino acids. CDR3 coding DNA: TGTGCCAGCAGTCTCGGGACTAGCGGGAAGGATACGCAGTATTTT. Protein: CASSLGTSGKDTQYF.

This clone was seen a handful of times. Its ends do not fully match the called genes, so a read error is possible. This CDR3 reads CASGQGTYSNQPQHF. As DNA, the CDR3 is TGCGCCTCCGGACAGGGGACCTATAGCAATCAGCCCCAGCATTTT. This chain connects TRBV27 to TRBJ1-5, with 9 bases aligning to TRBD1. This CDR3 is built from 15 residues. Per the germline V gene, CDR1 is MNHEY and CDR2 is SMNVEV (reference sequence).

The gene calls are TRBV2 and TRBJ2-7; 10 bases align to TRBD2. The ends lost 5 bases at V and 5 bases at J; junction bases unmatched: 3. This CDR3 spans 13 amino acids. In germline, CDR1 is SNHLY, CDR2 FYNNEI. CDR3 coding DNA: TGTGCCAGCAGTAGCGGGGGGGAGGACGAGCAGTACTTC. Translated: CASSSGGEDEQYF.